The 25 T cell receptor beta chains presented below share a single source sample, sequenced in a study of blood T cell repertoires in COVID-19. TCRdb's table, derived via immunoSEQ multiplex PCR, lists solely in-frame clones and lacks some. The sample lists about 150,000 clones; about 84% were seen once. Sequencing was performed on peripheral blood. These receptors all come from a woman aged 45-60 years with acute or convalescent COVID-19.

This chain connects TRBV6-5 to TRBJ1-5, with D possibly matching TRBD1 (5 bases). CDR3 length equals 15 residues. V dropped 6 bases and J dropped 7 bases, with 19 bases sitting between them. Germline values: CDR1 MNHEY, CDR2 SVGAGI. CDR3 residues: CASRGGGGGEQPQHF. The CDR3 bases are TGTGCCAGCAGGGGGGGTGGGGGAGGAGAGCAGCCCCAGCATTTT.

The chain combines TRBV5-1 with TRBJ1-6; the D is unclear. The V end was cut by 3 bases, the J end by 5 bases, with 15 bases between. This CDR3 region has 16 residues. Germline V lookup: CDR1 SGHRS, CDR2 YFSETQ. This CDR3 reads CASSSRTGSNNSPLHF. For the CDR3, the DNA is TGCGCCAGCAGCTCACGAACCGGGAGTAATAATTCACCCCTCCACTTT.

The chain recombines TRBV11-3 with TRBJ2-3; no firm D call. Between the trimmed V and J ends, which lost 0 bases and 0 bases, there was a span of 7 bases. CDR1 SGHNT and CDR2 YENEEA come from the germline V gene. The CDR3 consists of 15 residues. The CDR3: CASSLDLSSTDTQYF. The CDR3 bases are TGTGCCAGCAGCTTAGACTTGTCGAGCACAGATACGCAGTATTTT.

The chain has TRBV11-2 and TRBJ2-3; D is undetermined. This CDR3 is 10 amino acids long. Trimming took 4 bases from V and 6 from J, leaving 2 bases between them. Germline CDR1 reads SGHAT; CDR2 reads FQNNGV. CDR3 sequence: CASSSDTQYF. Written as DNA, the CDR3 is TGTGCCAGCAGCTCGGATACGCAGTATTTT. Complete variable domain (other parts from reference TRBV11-2 and TRBJ2-3): EAGVAQSPRYKIIEKRQSVAFWCNPISGHATLYWYQQILGQGPKLLIQFQNNGVVDDSQLPKDRFSAERLKGVDSTLKIQPAKLEDSAVYLCASSSDTQYFGPGTRLTVL.

The chain carries TRBV6-5 and TRBJ1-2; 8 nucleotides agree with TRBD1. After removal of 6 bases from V and 4 bases from J, the junction contained 7 bases not matched to a gene. Germline loops: CDR1 MNHEY, CDR2 SVGAGI. The CDR3 runs to 14 residues. CDR3 sequence (DNA): TGTGCCAGCAGCGTGGGACAGGAGGCCTATGGCTACACCTTC. This codes for CASSVGQEAYGYTF.

Only one count was recorded for this clone. Within the sample, other DNA sequences also encode this same CDR3. This chain uses TRBV19 with TRBJ1-1; D unclear. The CDR3 has 13 amino acids. Trimming shortened V by 3 bases and J by 0 bases, and 5 bases separated the two germline ends. Per germline, CDR1 LNHDA and CDR2 SQIVND (reference sequence). CDR3 protein: CASSMALNTEAFF. The CDR3 DNA reads as TGTGCCAGTAGTATGGCCTTGAACACTGAAGCTTTCTTT.

To note about this clone: The junction shows a germline mismatch at one end, possibly a read error. The rearrangement links TRBV5-1 to TRBJ2-7, with D possibly TRBD2 on 5 matching bases. The V gene's germline CDR1 is SGHRS and CDR2 YFSETQ. The CDR3 has 15 amino acids. Here the CDR3 reads CASSKEASKSYKQYF. As DNA, the CDR3 is TGCGCCAGCAGCAAGGAGGCTAGCAAGTCCTACAAGCAGTACTTC.

This chain uses TRBV5-6 with TRBJ2-5; tentative D call: TRBD1 (7 bases). CDR1 and CDR2 (germline): SGHDT, YYEEEE. Trimming cost V 4 bases and J 4 bases, with 11 bases left between them. The CDR3 is made up of 13 amino acids. The chain's CDR3 is CASSPQGGETQYF. Here the CDR3 DNA reads TGTGCCAGCAGCCCGCAGGGGGGAGAGACCCAGTACTTC.

The genes are TRBV14 and TRBJ1-2; the D gene is possibly TRBD1 (5 bases). The germline V and J ends were trimmed by 4 bases and 5 bases, with 23 bases remaining between them. CDR3 size: 17 residues. From germline, CDR1 is SGHDN and CDR2 FVKESK. DNA for the CDR3: TGTGCCAGCAGCCCCCCGGAGCGCGCAGGGAGGGTGTATGGCTACACCTTC. It codes for CASSPPERAGRVYGYTF.

The V gene is TRBV11-2, the J gene TRBJ2-2; D is possibly TRBD1 (5 bases). Trimming removed 4 bases at V and 0 bases at J, with 6 bases between. There are 14 residues in the CDR3. From germline, CDR1 is SGHAT and CDR2 FQNNGV. CDR3 sequence reads: CASSWTTNTGELFF. DNA for the CDR3: TGTGCCAGCAGCTGGACAACGAACACCGGGGAGCTGTTTTTT.

The chain employs TRBV5-1 and TRBJ1-2; D is unclear. V lost 7 bases, J lost 5 bases, and 15 bases lay in between. CDR1 is SGHRS, CDR2 YFSETQ, per germline. This CDR3 has 13 residues. The CDR3 sequence: CASGPGEEYGYTF. CDR3 in DNA: TGCGCCAGCGGCCCTGGGGAGGAATATGGCTACACCTTC.

This clone showed up just a few times. This chain connects TRBV19 to TRBJ2-7; 7 nucleotides match TRBD1. The J segment lost 6 bases and the V segment lost 6 bases, leaving 20 bases of the junction unmatched. CDR1 and CDR2 (germline): LNHDA, SQIVND (reference sequence). The CDR3 sequence is 17 residues long. CDR3 loop: CASSAWAYGRQGSEQYF. For the CDR3, the DNA is TGTGCCAGTAGCGCGTGGGCTTATGGGAGACAGGGATCCGAGCAGTACTTC. The whole variable domain, remainder taken from reference TRBV19 and TRBJ2-7, is DGGITQSPKYLFRKEGQNVTLSCEQNLNHDAMYWYRQDPGQGLRLIYYSQIVNDFQKGDIAEGYSVSREKKESFPLTVTSAQKNPTAFYLCASSAWAYGRQGSEQYFGPGTRLTVT.

The genes are TRBV7-9 and TRBJ1-5, with 7 bases fitting TRBD1. Trimming at V came to 5 bases and at J to 5 bases, leaving 9 bases not matched to a gene. This CDR3 has 15 amino acids. In germline, CDR1 is SEHNR, CDR2 FQNEAQ (reference sequence). The CDR3, as DNA: TGTGCCAGCAGCAAAACAGGGGAATGGGATCAGCCCCAGCATTTT. Its protein is CASSKTGEWDQPQHF.

A single count supports this clone. As DNA, the CDR3 is TGCAGTGCTAGCCCGGGCCGGGGTTTCTTT. It is translated as CSASPGRGFF. The rearrangement uses TRBV20-1 and TRBJ1-1, with no clear D. The germline V gene has CDR1 DFQATT and CDR2 SNEGSKA (reference sequence). The V end lost 3 bases, the J end lost 13 bases, and 12 bases lay between the germline ends. The CDR3 has 10 amino acids.

The chain employs TRBV9 and TRBJ1-1; D is ambiguous. The CDR3 extends over 14 amino acids. Germline CDR1 is SGDLS and CDR2 is YYNGEE. The germline V and J ends were trimmed by 0 bases and 5 bases, with 11 bases remaining between them. CDR3 amino acids: CASSVDGRGTEAFF. CDR3 coding DNA: TGTGCCAGCAGCGTAGATGGGAGAGGGACTGAAGCTTTCTTT.

V gene TRBV5-1 combines with J gene TRBJ1-4; D may be TRBD1 (5 bases). This CDR3 region has 17 residues. V dropped 0 bases and J dropped 0 bases, with 12 bases sitting between them. From germline, CDR1 is SGHRS and CDR2 YFSETQ. The CDR3 region is CASSLGAGGATNEKLFF. The CDR3 nucleotides read TGCGCCAGCAGCTTGGGAGCCGGGGGTGCAACTAATGAAAAACTGTTTTTT.

The chain has TRBV12-3 or TRBV12-4 and TRBJ2-7; tentative D call: TRBD1 (6 bases). V was clipped by 7 bases and J by 5 bases, with 15 bases between them. This CDR3 comprises 13 residues. CDR3 DNA: TGTGCCAGCACCACGGCAGGGGTCAACGAGCAGTACTTC. This codes for CASTTAGVNEQYF.

This clone was detected only once. The chain is built from TRBV7-2 and TRBJ2-5; tentatively, D is TRBD1 (5 bases). CDR1 and CDR2 from the germline V gene are SGHTA and FQGNSA. The CDR3 contains 14 residues. Trimming shortened V by 2 bases and J by 5 bases, and 12 bases separated the two germline ends. The CDR3 coding sequence is TGTGCCAGCAGCTTAAAATCAGGGATGGAGACCCAGTACTTC. This gives the protein CASSLKSGMETQYF. The full variable domain, with the rest looked up from reference TRBV7-2 and TRBJ2-5, is GAGVSQSPSNKVTEKGKDVELRCDPISGHTALYWYRQSLGQGLEFLIYFQGNSAPDKSGLPSDRFSAERTGGSVSTLTIQRTQQEDSAVYLCASSLKSGMETQYFGPGTRLLVL.

The chain uses TRBV6-1 and TRBJ2-5; 7 positions agree with TRBD2. The V gene's germline CDR1 is MNHNS and CDR2 SASEGT. The CDR3 is made up of 15 amino acids. V gave up 2 bases and J gave up 4 bases; unmatched junction bases: 7. CDR3 nucleotides: TGTGCCAGCAGTGAAAATGGCCTAGCGGCAGAGACCCAGTACTTC. It yields the protein CASSENGLAAETQYF.

This clone was observed a handful of times. This chain links TRBV25-1 with TRBJ2-7; TRBD2 aligns across 8 bases. Germline V gene data show CDR1 as MGHDK and CDR2 as SYGVNS. Trimming at V came to 6 bases and at J to 3 bases, leaving 7 bases not matched to a gene. The CDR3 covers 14 residues. The CDR3 nucleotides are TGTGCCAGCAGGGGAAACGGGGGGGGCTACGAGCAGTACTTC. This sequence encodes CASRGNGGGYEQYF.

The V gene is TRBV18, the J gene TRBJ1-2; no definite D call. Trimming cost V 0 bases and J 6 bases, with 14 bases left between them. The germline gives CDR1 KGHSH, CDR2 LQKENI. The CDR3 sequence is 15 residues long. As DNA, the CDR3 is TGTGCCAGCTCACCACCGTCGGCAGGACTTAATGGCTACACCTTC. Amino acids: CASSPPSAGLNGYTF.

CDR3 in DNA: TGTGCCAGTAGTATGACCGGGGGGTTGGGAGCTTTCTTT. Encoded protein: CASSMTGGLGAFF. This rearrangement joins TRBV19 to TRBJ1-1, with D possibly being TRBD1 (5 bases). The CDR3 is made up of 13 amino acids. Germline V gives CDR1 LNHDA, CDR2 SQIVND (reference sequence). V was cut by 3 bases and J by 10 bases, with 15 bases left in between.

The chain recombines TRBV5-5 with TRBJ1-3; D is perhaps TRBD1 (5 bases). CDR1 is SGHKS and CDR2 is YYEKEE in the germline V gene (reference sequence). The V gene lost 4 bases and the J gene lost 4 bases, with 15 bases spanning the gap. The CDR3 has 15 amino acids. CDR3 nucleotides: TGTGCCAGCAGCATACAGGAATATCACGGAAACACCATATATTTT. It specifies CASSIQEYHGNTIYF. The full variable domain, in which reference TRBV5-5 and TRBJ1-3 provide the parts outside the CDR3, is DAGVTQSPTHLIKTRGQQVTLRCSPISGHKSVSWYQQVLGQGPQFIFQYYEKEERGRGNFPDRFSARQFPNYSSELNVNALLLGDSALYLCASSIQEYHGNTIYFGEGSWLTVV.

This rearrangement joins TRBV5-1 to TRBJ2-7, with 8 bases aligning to TRBD1. Trimming removed 4 bases from V and 1 base from J; junction bases left unmatched: 7. The CDR3 is 15 amino acids. Looked up from germline, CDR1 is SGHRS and CDR2 is YFSETQ. Written as DNA, the CDR3 is TGCGCCAGCAGCCCCGGGACAGGAGTTTCCTACGAGCAGTACTTC. Its translation is CASSPGTGVSYEQYF.

The table lists this clone with many counts. V usage is TRBV27 and J usage is TRBJ1-5, with 7 bases aligning to TRBD1. The CDR3 totals 12 residues. After removal of 5 bases from V and 6 bases from J, the junction contained 1 base not matched to a gene. The germline V gene has CDR1 MNHEY and CDR2 SMNVEV (reference sequence). The CDR3 coding sequence is TGTGCCAGCAGTGACAGGGTTCAGCCCCAGCATTTT. Translation gives CASSDRVQPQHF.